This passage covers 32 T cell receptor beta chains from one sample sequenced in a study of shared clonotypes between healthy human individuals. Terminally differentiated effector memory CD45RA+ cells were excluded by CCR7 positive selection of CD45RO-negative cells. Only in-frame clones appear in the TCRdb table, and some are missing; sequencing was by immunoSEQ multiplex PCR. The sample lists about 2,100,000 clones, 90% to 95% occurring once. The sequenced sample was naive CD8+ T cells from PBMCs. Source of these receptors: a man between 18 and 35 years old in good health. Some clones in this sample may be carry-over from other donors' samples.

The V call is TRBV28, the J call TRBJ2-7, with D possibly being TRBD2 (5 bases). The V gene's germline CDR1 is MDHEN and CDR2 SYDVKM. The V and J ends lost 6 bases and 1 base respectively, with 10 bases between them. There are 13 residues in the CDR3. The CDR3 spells CASRTTSSYEQYF. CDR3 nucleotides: TGTGCCAGCAGAACTACTAGTTCCTACGAGCAGTACTTC.

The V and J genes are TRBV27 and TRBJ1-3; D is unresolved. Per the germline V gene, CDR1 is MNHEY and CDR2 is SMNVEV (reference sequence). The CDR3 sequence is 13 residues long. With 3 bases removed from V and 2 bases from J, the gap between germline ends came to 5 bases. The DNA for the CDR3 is TGTGCCAGCAGTTTTGACGCTGGAAACACCATATATTTT. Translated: CASSFDAGNTIYF.

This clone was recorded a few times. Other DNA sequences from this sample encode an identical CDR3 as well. CDR3 amino acids: CASSLSRAASSYEQYF. DNA for the CDR3: TGTGCCAGCAGTTTATCAAGGGCCGCGAGCTCCTACGAGCAGTACTTC. The J gene is TRBJ2-7, the V gene TRBV27; no firm D call. Germline CDR1 is MNHEY and CDR2 is SMNVEV (reference sequence). The CDR3 has 16 amino acids. Between the trimmed V and J ends, which lost 0 bases and 0 bases, there was a span of 12 bases.

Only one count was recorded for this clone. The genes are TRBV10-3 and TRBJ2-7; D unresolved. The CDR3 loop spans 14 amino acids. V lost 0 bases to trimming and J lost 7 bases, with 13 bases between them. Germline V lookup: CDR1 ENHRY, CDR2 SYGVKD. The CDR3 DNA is TGTGCCATCAGTGAGTCTGGACCCCGGGTGGAGCAGTACTTC. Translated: CAISESGPRVEQYF.

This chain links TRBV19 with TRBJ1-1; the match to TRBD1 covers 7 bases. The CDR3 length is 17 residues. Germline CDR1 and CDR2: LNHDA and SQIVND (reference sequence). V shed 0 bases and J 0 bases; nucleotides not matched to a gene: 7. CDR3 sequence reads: CASSIDRTGVMNTEAFF. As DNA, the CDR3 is TGTGCCAGTAGTATAGATCGAACAGGGGTGATGAACACTGAAGCTTTCTTT. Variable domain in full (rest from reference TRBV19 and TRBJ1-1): DGGITQSPKYLFRKEGQNVTLSCEQNLNHDAMYWYRQDPGQGLRLIYYSQIVNDFQKGDIAEGYSVSREKKESFPLTVTSAQKNPTAFYLCASSIDRTGVMNTEAFFGQGTRLTVV.

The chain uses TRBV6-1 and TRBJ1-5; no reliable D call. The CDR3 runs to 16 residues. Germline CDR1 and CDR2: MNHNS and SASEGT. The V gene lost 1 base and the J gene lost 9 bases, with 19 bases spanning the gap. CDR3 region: CASSEENRPRLWPQHF. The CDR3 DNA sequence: TGTGCCAGCAGTGAAGAGAACAGACCAAGGCTCTGGCCCCAGCATTTT.

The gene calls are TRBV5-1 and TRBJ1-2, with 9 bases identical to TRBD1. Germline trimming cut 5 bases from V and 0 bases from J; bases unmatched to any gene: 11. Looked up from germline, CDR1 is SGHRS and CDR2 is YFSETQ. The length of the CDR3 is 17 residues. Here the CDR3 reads CASSLTGGAAANYGYTF. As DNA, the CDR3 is TGCGCCAGCAGTTTAACAGGGGGCGCGGCCGCTAACTATGGCTACACCTTC.

The CDR3 DNA reads TGTGCCAGCAGCACGGACTCCTATGGCACAGATACGCAGTATTTT. As protein: CASSTDSYGTDTQYF. The rearrangement joins TRBV13 to TRBJ2-3; TRBD2 is a possible D gene (5 bases). The CDR3 totals 15 residues. CDR1 and CDR2 (germline): PRHDT, FYEKMQ (reference sequence). Trimming cost V 5 bases and J 1 base, with 13 bases left between them.

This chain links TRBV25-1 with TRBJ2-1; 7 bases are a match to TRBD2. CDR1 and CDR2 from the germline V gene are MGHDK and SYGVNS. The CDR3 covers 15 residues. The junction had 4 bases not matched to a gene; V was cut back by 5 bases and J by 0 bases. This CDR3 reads CASSMGRGSYNEQFF. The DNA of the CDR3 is TGTGCCAGCAGTATGGGGAGGGGCTCCTACAATGAGCAGTTCTTC.

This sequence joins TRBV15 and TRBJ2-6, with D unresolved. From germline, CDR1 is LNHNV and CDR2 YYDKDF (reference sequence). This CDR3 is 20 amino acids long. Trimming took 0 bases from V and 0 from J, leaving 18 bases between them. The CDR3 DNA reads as TGTGCCACCAGCAGAGATGGGGTGATGGCCGTTACCTCTGGGGCCAACGTCCTGACTTTC. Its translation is CATSRDGVMAVTSGANVLTF. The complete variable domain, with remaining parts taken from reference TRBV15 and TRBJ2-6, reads DAMVIQNPRYQVTQFGKPVTLSCSQTLNHNVMYWYQQKSSQAPKLLFHYYDKDFNNEADTPDNFQSRRPNTSFCFLDIRSPGLGDTAMYLCATSRDGVMAVTSGANVLTFGAGSRLTVL.

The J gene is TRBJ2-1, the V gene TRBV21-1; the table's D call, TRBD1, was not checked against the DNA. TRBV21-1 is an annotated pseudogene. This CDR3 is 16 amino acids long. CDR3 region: CASSHPPRTGNYEQFF. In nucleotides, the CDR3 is TGTGCCAGCAGCCATCCCCCTAGGACAGGGAACTATGAGCAGTTCTTC.

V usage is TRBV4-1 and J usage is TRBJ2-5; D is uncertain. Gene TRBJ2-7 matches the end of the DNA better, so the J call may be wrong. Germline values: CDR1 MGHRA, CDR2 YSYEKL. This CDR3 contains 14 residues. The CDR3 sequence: CASSQFAGPYEQYF. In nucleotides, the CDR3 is TGCGCCAGCAGCCAATTTGCAGGACCCTACGAGCAGTACTTC.

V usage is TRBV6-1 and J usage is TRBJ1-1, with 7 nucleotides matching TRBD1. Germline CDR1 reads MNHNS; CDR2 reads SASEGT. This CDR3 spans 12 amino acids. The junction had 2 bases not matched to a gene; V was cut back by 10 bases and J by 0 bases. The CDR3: CANRGMNTEAFF. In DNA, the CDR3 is TGTGCCAACAGGGGTATGAACACTGAAGCTTTCTTT.

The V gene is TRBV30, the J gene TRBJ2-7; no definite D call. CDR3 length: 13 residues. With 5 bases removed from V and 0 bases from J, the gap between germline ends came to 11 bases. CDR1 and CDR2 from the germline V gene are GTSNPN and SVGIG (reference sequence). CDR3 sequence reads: CAWVGSSSYEQYF. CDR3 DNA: TGTGCCTGGGTGGGGTCCTCCTCCTACGAGCAGTACTTC.

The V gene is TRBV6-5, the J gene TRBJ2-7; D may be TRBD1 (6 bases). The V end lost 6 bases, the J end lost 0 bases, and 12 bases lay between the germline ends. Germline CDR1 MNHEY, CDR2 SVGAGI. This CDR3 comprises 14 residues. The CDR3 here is CASSSGTFSYEQYF. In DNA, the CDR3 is TGTGCCAGCAGCTCCGGGACATTCTCCTACGAGCAGTACTTC.

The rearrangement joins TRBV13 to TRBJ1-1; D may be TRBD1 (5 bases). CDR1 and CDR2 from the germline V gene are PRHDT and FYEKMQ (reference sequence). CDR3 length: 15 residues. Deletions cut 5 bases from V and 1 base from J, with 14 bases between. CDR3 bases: TGTGCCAGCAGCCCAAAACTACAGGAGAACACTGAAGCTTTCTTT. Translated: CASSPKLQENTEAFF.

CDR3 sequence: CASRRGQGGTEAFF. In nucleotides, the CDR3 is TGTGCCAGCAGAAGAGGACAGGGGGGGACTGAAGCTTTCTTT. This chain links TRBV9 with TRBJ1-1; 10 positions agree with TRBD1. CDR1 and CDR2 (germline): SGDLS, YYNGEE. The CDR3 is made up of 14 amino acids. V shed 5 bases, J shed 5 bases, and the junction held 6 bases outside the gene matches.

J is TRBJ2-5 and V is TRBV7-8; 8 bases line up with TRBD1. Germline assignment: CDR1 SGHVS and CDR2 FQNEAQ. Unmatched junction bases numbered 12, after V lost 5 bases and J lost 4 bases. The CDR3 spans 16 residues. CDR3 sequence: CASSPARTGTTETQYF. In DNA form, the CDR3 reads TGTGCCAGCAGCCCCGCCAGGACAGGGACAACAGAGACCCAGTACTTC.

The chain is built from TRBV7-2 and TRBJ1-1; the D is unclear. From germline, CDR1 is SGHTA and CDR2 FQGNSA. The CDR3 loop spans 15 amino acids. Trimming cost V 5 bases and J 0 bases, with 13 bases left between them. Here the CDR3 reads CASSRLGRMNTEAFF. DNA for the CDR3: TGTGCCAGCAGCCGACTGGGCCGCATGAACACTGAAGCTTTCTTT. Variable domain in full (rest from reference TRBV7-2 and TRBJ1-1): GAGVSQSPSNKVTEKGKDVELRCDPISGHTALYWYRQSLGQGLEFLIYFQGNSAPDKSGLPSDRFSAERTGGSVSTLTIQRTQQEDSAVYLCASSRLGRMNTEAFFGQGTRLTVV.

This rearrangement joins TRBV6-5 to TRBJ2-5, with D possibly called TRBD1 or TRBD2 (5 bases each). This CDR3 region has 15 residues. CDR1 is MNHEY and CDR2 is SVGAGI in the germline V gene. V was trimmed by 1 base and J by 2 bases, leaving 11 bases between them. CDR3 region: CASSYLGTQQETQYF. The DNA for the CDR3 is TGTGCCAGCAGTTACTTAGGGACGCAGCAAGAGACCCAGTACTTC.

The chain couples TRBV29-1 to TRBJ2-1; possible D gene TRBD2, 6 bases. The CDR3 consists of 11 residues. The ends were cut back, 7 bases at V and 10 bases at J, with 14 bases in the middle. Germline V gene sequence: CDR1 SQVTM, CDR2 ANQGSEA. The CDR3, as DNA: TGCAGCGCCCGCCGGGACTCCGAGCAGTTCTTC. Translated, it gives CSARRDSEQFF.

CDR3 sequence (DNA): TGTGCCAGCAGCTTAGCCTGGGCAGGGGTGAGGAGGACTAATGAAAAACTGTTTTTT. Translated, it gives CASSLAWAGVRRTNEKLFF. The V call is TRBV11-2, the J call TRBJ1-4; perhaps TRBD1 as D (6 bases). Per germline, CDR1 SGHAT and CDR2 FQNNGV. The CDR3 is made up of 19 amino acids. V was clipped by 1 base and J by 2 bases, with 20 bases between them.

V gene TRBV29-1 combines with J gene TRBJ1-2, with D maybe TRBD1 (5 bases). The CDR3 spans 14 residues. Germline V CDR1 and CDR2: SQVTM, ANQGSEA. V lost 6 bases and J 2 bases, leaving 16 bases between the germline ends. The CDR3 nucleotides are TGCAGCGTCGCCGCGGGGGGACCAAACTATGGCTACACCTTC. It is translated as CSVAAGGPNYGYTF.

The CDR3 DNA is TGTGCCAGTTGGGACAGGGGGTACATTCAGTACTTC. Translating gives CASWDRGYIQYF. This chain joins TRBV19 and TRBJ2-4, with 11 bases identical to TRBD1. In germline, CDR1 is LNHDA, CDR2 SQIVND (reference sequence). V trimming: 8 bases; J trimming: 8 bases; junction bases outside the gene matches: 2. This CDR3 region has 12 residues.

The CDR3 protein is CASSVWGANTGELFF. The CDR3 DNA is TGTGCCAGCAGCGTATGGGGGGCCAACACCGGGGAGCTGTTTTTT. This chain connects TRBV9 to TRBJ2-2, with D perhaps matching TRBD1 or TRBD2 (6 bases each). Germline lookup yields CDR1 SGDLS and CDR2 YYNGEE. The CDR3 contains 15 residues. V gave up 1 base and J gave up 2 bases, with 9 bases separating them.

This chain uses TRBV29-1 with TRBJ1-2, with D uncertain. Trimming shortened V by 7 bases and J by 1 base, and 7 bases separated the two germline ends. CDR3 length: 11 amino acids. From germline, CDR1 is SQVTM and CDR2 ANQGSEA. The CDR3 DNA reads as TGCAGCGCAGCAGTTAACTATGGCTACACCTTC. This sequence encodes CSAAVNYGYTF. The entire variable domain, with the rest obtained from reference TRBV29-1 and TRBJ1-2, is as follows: SAVISQKPSRDICQRGTSLTIQCQVDSQVTMMFWYRQQPGQSLTLIATANQGSEATYESGFVIDKFPISRPNLTFSTLTVSNMSPEDSSIYLCSAAVNYGYTFGSGTRLTVV.

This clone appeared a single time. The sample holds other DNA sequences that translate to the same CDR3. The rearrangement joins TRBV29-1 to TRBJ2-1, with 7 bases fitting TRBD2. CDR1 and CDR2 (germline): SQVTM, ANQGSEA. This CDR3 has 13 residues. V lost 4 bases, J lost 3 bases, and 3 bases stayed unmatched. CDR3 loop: CSVGGGSYNEQFF. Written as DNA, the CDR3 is TGCAGCGTTGGCGGGGGTAGCTACAATGAGCAGTTCTTC.

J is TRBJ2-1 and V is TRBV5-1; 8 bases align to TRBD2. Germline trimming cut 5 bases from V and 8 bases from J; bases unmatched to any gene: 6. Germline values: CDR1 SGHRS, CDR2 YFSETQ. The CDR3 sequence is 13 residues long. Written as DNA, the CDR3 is TGCGCCAGCAGGGGCAGCGGGAGTTATGAGCAGTTCTTC. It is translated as CASRGSGSYEQFF.

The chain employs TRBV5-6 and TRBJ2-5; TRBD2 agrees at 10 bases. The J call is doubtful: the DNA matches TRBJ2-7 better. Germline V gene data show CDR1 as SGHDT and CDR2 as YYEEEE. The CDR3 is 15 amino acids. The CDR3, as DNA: TGTGCCAGCAGCTCCTCCGGGACTAGCGCGTACGAGCAGTACTTC. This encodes CASSSSGTSAYEQYF.

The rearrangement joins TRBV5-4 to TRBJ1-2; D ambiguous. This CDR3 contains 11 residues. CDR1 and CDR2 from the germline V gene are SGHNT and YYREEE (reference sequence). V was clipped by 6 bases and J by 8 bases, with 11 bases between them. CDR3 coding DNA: TGTGCCAGCACCTCTGGAGGGGGCTACACCTTC. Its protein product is CASTSGGGYTF.

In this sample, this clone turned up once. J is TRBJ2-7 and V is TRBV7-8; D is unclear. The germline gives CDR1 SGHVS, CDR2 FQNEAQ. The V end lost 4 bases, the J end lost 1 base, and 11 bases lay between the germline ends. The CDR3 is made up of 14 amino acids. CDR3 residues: CASSYADGSYEQYF. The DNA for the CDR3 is TGTGCCAGCAGCTACGCTGACGGGTCCTACGAGCAGTACTTC. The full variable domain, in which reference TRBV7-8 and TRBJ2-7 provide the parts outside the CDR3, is GAGVSQSPRYKVAKRGQDVALRCDPISGHVSLFWYQQALGQGPEFLTYFQNEAQLDKSGLPSDRFFAERPEGSVSTLKIQRTQQEDSAVYLCASSYADGSYEQYFGPGTRLTVT.

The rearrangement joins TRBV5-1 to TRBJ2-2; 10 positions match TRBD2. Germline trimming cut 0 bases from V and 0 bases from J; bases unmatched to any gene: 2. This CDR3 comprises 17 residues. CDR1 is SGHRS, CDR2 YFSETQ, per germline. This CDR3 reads CASSLGTSGTNTGELFF. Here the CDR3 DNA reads TGCGCCAGCAGCTTGGGGACTAGCGGAACGAACACCGGGGAGCTGTTTTTT.